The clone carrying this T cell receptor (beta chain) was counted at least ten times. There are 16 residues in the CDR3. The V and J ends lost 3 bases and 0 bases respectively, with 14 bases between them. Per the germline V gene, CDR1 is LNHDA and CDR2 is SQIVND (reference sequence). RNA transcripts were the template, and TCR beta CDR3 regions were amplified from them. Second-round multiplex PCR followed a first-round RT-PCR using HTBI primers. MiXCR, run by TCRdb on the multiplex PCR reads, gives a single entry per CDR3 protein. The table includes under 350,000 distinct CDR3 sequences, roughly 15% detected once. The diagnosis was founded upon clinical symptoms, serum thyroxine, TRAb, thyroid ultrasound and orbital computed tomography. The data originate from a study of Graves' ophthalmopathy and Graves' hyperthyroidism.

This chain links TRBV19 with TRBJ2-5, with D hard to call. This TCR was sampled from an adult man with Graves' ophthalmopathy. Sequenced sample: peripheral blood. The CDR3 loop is CASSMGGDHHQETQYF. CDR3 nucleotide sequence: TGTGCCAGTAGTATGGGTGGGGATCATCACCAAGAGACCCAGTACTTC.